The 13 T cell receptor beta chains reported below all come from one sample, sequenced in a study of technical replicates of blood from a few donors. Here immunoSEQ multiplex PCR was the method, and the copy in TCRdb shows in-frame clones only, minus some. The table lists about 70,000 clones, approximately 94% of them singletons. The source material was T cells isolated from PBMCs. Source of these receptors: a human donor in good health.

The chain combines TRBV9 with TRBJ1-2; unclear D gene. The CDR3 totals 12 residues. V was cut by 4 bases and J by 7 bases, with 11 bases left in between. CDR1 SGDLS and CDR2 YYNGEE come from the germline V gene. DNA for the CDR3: TGTGCCAGCAGCCGTCAGGTGGGTGGCTACACCTTC. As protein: CASSRQVGGYTF.

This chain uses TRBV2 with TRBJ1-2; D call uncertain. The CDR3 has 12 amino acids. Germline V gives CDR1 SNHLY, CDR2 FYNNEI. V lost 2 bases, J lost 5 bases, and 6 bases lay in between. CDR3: CASSEIGYGYTF. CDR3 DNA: TGTGCCAGCAGTGAAATCGGTTATGGCTACACCTTC.

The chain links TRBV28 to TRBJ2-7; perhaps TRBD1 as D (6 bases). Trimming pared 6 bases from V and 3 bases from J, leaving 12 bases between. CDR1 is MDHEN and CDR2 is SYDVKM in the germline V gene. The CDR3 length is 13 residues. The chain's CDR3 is CASRWTEDYEQYF. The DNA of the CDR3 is TGTGCCAGCAGATGGACAGAAGACTACGAGCAGTACTTC. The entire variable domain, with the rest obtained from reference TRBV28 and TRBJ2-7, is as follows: DVKVTQSSRYLVKRTGEKVFLECVQDMDHENMFWYRQDPGLGLRLIYFSYDVKMKEKGDIPEGYSVSREKKERFSLILESASTNQTSMYLCASRWTEDYEQYFGPGTRLTVT.

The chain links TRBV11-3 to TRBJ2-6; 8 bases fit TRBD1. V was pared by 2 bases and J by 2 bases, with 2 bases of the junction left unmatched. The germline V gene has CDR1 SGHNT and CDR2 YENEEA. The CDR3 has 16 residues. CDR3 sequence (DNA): TGTGCCAGCAGCTTATCGGACAGGGCTGGGGCCAACGTCCTGACTTTC. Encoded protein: CASSLSDRAGANVLTF.

The CDR3 DNA reads TGTGCCAGCAGCGACGGACAGGGGCCGGACACCATATATTTT. This sequence encodes CASSDGQGPDTIYF. V gene TRBV5-4 combines with J gene TRBJ1-3; the match to TRBD1 covers 9 bases. Germline lookup yields CDR1 SGHNT and CDR2 YYREEE (reference sequence). The trim removed 4 bases at V and 8 bases at J, leaving 7 bases unmatched. The CDR3 spans 14 residues.

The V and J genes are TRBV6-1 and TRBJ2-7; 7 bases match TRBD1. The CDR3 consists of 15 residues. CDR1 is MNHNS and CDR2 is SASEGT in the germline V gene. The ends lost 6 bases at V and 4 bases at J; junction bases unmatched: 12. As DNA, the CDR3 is TGTGCCAGCAGCCCCACTGAGGGGGCAAGGTACGAGCAGTACTTC. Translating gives CASSPTEGARYEQYF.

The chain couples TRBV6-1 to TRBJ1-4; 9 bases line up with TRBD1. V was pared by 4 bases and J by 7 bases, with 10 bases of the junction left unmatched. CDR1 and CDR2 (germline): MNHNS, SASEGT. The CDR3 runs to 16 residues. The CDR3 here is CASSATGGPFGEKLFF. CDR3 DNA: TGTGCCAGCAGTGCCACAGGGGGCCCTTTCGGTGAAAAACTGTTTTTT.

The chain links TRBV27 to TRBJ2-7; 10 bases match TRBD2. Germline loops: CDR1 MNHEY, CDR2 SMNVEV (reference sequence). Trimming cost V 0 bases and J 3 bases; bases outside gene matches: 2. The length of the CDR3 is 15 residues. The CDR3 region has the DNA TGTGCCAGCAGTTTATCGGCTAGCGGGAGCTACGAGCAGTACTTC. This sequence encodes CASSLSASGSYEQYF.

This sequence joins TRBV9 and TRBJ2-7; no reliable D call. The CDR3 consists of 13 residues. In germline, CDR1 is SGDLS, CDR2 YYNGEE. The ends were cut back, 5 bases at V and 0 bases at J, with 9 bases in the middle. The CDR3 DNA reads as TGTGCCAGCAGTTATGGCTCCTCCTACGAGCAGTACTTC. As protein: CASSYGSSYEQYF.

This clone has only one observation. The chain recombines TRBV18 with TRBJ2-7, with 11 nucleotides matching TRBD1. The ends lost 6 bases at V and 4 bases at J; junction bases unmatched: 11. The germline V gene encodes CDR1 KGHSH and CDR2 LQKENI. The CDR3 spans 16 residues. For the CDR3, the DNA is TGTGCCAGCTCCCCGGACAGGGGGCTACACCGATACGAGCAGTACTTC. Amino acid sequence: CASSPDRGLHRYEQYF.

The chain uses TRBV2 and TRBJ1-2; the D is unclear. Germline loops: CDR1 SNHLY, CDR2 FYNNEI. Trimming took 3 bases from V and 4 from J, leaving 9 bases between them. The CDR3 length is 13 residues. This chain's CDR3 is CASSERQTYGYTF. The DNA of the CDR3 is TGTGCCAGCAGTGAGAGGCAGACCTATGGCTACACCTTC.

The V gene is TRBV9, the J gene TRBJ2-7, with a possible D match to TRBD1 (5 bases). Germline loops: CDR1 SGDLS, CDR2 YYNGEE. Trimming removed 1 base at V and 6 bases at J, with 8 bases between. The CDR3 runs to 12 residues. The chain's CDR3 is CASSVQGGEQYF. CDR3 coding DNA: TGTGCCAGCAGCGTACAGGGCGGCGAGCAGTACTTC. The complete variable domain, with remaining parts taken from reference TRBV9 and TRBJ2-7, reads DSGVTQTPKHLITATGQRVTLRCSPRSGDLSVYWYQQSLDQGLQFLIQYYNGEERAKGNILERFSAQQFPDLHSELNLSSLELGDSALYFCASSVQGGEQYFGPGTRLTVT.

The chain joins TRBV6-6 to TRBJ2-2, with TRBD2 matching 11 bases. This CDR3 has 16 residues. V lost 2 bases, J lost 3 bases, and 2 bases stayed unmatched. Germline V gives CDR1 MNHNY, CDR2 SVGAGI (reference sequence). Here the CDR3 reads CASSYGTSGHTGELFF. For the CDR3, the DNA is TGTGCCAGCAGTTACGGGACTAGCGGTCACACCGGGGAGCTGTTTTTT.